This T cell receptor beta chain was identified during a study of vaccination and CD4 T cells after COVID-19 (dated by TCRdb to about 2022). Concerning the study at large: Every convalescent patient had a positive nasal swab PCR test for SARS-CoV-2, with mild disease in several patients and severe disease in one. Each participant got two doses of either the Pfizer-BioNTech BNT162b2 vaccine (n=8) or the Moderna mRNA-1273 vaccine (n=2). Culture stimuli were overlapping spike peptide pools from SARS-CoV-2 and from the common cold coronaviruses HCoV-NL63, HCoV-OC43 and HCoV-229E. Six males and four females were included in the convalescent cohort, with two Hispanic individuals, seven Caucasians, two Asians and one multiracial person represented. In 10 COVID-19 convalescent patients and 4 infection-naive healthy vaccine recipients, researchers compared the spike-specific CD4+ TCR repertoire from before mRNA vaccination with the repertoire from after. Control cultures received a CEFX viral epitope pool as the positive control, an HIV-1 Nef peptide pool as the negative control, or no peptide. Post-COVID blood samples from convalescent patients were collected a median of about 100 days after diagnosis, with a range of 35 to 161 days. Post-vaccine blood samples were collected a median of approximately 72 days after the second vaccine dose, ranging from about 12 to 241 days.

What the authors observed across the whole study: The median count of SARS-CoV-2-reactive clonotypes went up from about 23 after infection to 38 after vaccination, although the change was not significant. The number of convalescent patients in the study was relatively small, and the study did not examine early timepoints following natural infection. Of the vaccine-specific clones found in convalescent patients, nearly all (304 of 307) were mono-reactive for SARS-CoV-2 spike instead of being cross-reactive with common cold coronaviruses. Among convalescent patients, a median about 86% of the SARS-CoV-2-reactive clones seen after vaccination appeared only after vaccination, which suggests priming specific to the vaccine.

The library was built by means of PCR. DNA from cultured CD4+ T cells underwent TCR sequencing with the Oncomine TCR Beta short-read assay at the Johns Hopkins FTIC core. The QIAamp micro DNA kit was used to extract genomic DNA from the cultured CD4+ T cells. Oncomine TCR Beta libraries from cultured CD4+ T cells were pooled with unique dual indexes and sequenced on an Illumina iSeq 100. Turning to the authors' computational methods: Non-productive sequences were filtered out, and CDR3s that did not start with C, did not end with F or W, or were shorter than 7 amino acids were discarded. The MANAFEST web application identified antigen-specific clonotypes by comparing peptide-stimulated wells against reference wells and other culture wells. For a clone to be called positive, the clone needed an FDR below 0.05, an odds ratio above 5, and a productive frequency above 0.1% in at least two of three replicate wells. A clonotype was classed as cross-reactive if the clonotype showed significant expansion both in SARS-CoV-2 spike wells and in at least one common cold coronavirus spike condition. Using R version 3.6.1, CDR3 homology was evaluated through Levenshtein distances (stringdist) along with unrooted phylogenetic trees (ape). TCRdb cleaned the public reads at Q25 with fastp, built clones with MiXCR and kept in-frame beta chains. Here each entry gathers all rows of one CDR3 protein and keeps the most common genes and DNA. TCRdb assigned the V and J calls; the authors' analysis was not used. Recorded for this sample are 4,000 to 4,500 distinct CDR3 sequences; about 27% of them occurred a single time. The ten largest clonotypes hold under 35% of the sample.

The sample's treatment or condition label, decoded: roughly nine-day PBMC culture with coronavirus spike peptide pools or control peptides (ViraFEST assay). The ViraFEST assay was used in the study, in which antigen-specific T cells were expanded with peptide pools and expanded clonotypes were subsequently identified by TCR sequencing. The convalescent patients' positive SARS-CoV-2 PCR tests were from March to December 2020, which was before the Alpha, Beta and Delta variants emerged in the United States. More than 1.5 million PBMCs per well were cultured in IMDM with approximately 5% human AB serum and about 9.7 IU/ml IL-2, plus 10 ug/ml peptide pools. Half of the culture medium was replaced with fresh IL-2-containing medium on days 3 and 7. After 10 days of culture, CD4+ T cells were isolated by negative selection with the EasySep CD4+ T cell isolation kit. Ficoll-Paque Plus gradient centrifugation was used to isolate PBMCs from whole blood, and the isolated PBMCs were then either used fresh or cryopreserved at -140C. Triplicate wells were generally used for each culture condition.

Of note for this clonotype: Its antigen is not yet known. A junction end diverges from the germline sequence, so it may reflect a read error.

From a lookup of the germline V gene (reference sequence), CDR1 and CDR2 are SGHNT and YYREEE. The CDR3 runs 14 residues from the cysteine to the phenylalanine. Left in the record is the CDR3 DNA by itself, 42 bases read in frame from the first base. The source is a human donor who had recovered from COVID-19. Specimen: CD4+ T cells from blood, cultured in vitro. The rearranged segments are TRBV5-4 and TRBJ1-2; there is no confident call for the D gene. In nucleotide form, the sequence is TGTACCAGCAGCTTCACCCTCTCCGGGCATGGCTACACCTTC. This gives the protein CTSSFTLSGHGYTF.